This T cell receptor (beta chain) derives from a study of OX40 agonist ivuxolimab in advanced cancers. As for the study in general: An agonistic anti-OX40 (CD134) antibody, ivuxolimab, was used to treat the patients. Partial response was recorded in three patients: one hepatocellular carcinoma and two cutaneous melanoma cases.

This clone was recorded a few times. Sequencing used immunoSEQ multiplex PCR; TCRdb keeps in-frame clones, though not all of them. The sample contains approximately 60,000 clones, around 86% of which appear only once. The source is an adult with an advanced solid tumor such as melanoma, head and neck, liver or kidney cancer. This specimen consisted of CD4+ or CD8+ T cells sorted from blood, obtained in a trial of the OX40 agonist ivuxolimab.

CDR3 region: CATWGLFTADTQYF. The CDR3 bases are TGTGCCACCTGGGGACTCTTCACTGCAGATACGCAGTATTTT. V is TRBV10-3 and J is TRBJ2-3, with D maybe TRBD2 (6 bases). V lost 10 bases and J 4 bases, leaving 18 bases between the germline ends. Looked up from germline, CDR1 is ENHRY and CDR2 is SYGVKD. The CDR3 runs to 14 residues.